This T cell receptor (beta chain) was recorded in a study of cytomegalovirus exposure and HLA in healthy donors. Study-wide points: There were several of the most significant clusters that appeared linked to common viral pathogens in a later analysis.

Points on this clone: Its specificity is not known.

While unrecorded immune exposures were likely, the donors were nominally healthy when sampled. PCR amplification relied on 60 Vbeta primers (plus 13 Jbeta primers). Data came from immunoSEQ multiplex PCR; TCRdb stores just in-frame clones and leaves some out. The data show fewer than 200,000 clones, about 72% seen once. This sequence originates from a human donor in good health. Sequencing was done on a sample of PBMCs.

This CDR3 is CAWSQRGALVGYTQYF. The CDR3 DNA reads as TGTGCCTGGAGCCAGCGGGGGGCCCTCGTGGGATATACGCAGTATTTT. The chain carries TRBV30 and TRBJ2-3; 9 bases agree with TRBD2. Germline assignment: CDR1 GTSNPN and CDR2 SVGIG (reference sequence). Trimming took 3 bases from V and 7 from J; bases not matched to a gene: 14. The CDR3 length is 16 residues.